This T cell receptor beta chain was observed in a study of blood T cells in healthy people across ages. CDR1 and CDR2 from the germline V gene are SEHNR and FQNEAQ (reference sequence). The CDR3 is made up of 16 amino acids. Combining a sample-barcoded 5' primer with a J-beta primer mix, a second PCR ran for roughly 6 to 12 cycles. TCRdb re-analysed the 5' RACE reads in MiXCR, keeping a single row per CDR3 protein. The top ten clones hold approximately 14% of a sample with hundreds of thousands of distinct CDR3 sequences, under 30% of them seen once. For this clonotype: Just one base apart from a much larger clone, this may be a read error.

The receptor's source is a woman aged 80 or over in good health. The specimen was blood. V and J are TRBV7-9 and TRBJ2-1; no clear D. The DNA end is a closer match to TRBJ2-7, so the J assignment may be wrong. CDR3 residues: CASSFSGESSYNEQYF. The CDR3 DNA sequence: TGTGCCAGCAGCTTTTCCGGAGAGAGCTCCTACAATGAGCAGTACTTC.